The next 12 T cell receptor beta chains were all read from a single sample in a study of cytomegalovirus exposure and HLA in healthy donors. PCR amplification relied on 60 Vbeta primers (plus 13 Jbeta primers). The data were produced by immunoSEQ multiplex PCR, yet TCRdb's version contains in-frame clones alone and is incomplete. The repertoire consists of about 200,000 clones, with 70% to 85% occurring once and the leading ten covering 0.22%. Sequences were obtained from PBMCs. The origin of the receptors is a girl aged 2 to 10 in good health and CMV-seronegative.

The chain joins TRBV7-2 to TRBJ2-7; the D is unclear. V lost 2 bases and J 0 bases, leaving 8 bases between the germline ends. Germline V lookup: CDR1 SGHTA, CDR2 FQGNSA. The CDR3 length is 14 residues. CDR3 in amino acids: CASSLTRSSYEQYF. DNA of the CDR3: TGTGCCAGCAGCTTAACTCGGTCCTCCTACGAGCAGTACTTC.

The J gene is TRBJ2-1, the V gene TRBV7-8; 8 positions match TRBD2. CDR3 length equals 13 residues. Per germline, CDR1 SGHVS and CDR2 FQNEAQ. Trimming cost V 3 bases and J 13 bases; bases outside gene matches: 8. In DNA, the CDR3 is TGTGCCAGCAGCTTGGGGCAAGCGGGAGACCAGTTCTTC. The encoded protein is CASSLGQAGDQFF.

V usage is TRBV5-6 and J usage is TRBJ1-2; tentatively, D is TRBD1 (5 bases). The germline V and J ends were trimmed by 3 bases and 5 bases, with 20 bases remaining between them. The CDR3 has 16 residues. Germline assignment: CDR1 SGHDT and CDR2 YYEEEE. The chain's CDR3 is CASSSEAKRQIYGYTF. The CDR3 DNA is TGTGCCAGCAGCTCCGAAGCCAAACGACAGATATATGGCTACACCTTC. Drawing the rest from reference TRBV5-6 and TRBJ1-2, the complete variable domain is DAGVTQSPTHLIKTRGQQVTLRCSPKSGHDTVSWYQQALGQGPQFIFQYYEEEERQRGNFPDRFSGHQFPNYSSELNVNALLLGDSALYLCASSSEAKRQIYGYTFGSGTRLTVV.

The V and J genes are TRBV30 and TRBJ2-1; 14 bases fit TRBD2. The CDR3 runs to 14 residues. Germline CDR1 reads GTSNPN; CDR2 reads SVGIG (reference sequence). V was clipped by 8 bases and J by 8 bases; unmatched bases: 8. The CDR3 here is CAATGTSGGDEQFF. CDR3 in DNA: TGTGCCGCAACCGGGACTAGCGGGGGAGATGAGCAGTTCTTC.

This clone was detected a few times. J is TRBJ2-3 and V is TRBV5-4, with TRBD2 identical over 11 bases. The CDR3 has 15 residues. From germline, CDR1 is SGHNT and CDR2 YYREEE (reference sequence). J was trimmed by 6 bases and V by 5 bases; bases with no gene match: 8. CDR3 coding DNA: TGTGCCAGCAGTCCAACTAGCGGGAGTTCGGATACGCAGTATTTT. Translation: CASSPTSGSSDTQYF. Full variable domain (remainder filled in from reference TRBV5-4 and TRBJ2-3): ETGVTQSPTHLIKTRGQQVTLRCSSQSGHNTVSWYQQALGQGPQFIFQYYREEENGRGNFPPRFSGLQFPNYSSELNVNALELDDSALYLCASSPTSGSSDTQYFGPGTRLTVL.

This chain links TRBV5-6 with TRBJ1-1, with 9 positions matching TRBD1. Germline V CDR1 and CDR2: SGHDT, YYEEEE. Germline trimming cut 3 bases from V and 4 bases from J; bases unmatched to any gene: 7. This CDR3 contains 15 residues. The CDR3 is CASSWETGGSTEAFF. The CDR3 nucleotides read TGTGCCAGCAGCTGGGAGACAGGGGGGTCCACTGAAGCTTTCTTT.

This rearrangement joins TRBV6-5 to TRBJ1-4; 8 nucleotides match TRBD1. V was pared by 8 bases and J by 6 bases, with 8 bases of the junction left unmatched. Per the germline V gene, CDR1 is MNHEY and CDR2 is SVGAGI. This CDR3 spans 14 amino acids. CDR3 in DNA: TGTGCCAGCGGCCCAGGGGGCACGGATGAAAAACTGTTTTTT. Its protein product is CASGPGGTDEKLFF.

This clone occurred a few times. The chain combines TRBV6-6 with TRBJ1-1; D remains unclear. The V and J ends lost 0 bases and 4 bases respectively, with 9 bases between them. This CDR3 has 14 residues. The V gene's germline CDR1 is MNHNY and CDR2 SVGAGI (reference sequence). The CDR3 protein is CASSYSGPGTEAFF. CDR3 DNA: TGTGCCAGCAGTTACTCAGGCCCGGGCACTGAAGCTTTCTTT.

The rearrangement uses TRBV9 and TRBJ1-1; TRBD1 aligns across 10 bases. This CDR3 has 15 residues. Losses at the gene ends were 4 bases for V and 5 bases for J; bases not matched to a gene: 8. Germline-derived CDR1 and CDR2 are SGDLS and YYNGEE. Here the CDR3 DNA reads TGTGCCAGCAGCCAGATTGGGACAGGGGTAACTGAAGCTTTCTTT. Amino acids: CASSQIGTGVTEAFF.

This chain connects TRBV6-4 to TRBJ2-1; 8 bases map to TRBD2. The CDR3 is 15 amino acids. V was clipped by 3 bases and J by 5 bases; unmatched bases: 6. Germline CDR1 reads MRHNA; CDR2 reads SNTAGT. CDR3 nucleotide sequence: TGTGCCAGCAGTGAGGACATAGCGGGGCACAATGAGCAGTTCTTC. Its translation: CASSEDIAGHNEQFF.

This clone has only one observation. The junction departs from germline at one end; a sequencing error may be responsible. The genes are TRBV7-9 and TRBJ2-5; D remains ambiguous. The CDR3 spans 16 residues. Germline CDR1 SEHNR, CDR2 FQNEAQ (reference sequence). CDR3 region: CSSSLYPQSVQETQYF. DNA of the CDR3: TGTTCCAGCAGCTTATACCCACAGTCCGTCCAAGAGACCCAGTACTTC.

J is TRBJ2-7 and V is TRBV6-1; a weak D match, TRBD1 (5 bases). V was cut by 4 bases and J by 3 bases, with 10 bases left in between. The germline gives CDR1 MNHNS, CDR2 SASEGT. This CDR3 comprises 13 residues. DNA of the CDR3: TGTGCCAGCAGTGTAGACAGTATCTACGAGCAGTACTTC. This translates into CASSVDSIYEQYF.